The 30 T cell receptor beta chains presented below share a single source sample, sequenced in a study of T cell clonality in common variable immunodeficiency. Only in-frame clones appear in the TCRdb table, and some are missing; sequencing was by immunoSEQ multiplex PCR. The sample is made up of around 50,000 clones, none counted only once. Sequencing was performed on peripheral blood mononuclear cells. The source is a person aged 18 to 69 in good health.

This clone was picked up many times. Coverage ceases 3 residues before the CDR3 finishes, and the germline J gene fills in the end. J is TRBJ2-2 and V is TRBV7-9, with 8 nucleotides matching TRBD2. Trimming took 1 base from V and 4 from J; bases not matched to a gene: 2. The germline CDR1 and CDR2 sequences are SEHNR and FQNEAQ (reference sequence). The CDR3 loop spans 15 amino acids. CDR3 bases read: TGTGCCAGCAGCTTAGTGGGACTAGTCACCGGGGAG. Translation gives CASSLVGLVTGE. The complete CDR3 protein is CASSLVGLVTGELFF.

This clone was counted many times. The read comes to an end 3 residues before the CDR3 does, leaving the germline J gene to fill in the end. The rearrangement links TRBV29-1 to TRBJ1-5; TRBD1 matches at 9 bases. Losses at the gene ends were 7 bases for V and 4 bases for J; bases not matched to a gene: 5. Germline V gives CDR1 SQVTM, CDR2 ANQGSEA. The CDR3 is 13 amino acids. The DNA read from the CDR3 is TGCAGCGCCACTGGACAGGGGAATCAGCCC. This codes for CSATGQGNQP. In full, the CDR3 reads CSATGQGNQPQHF.

This clone was recorded many times. The read gets to within 3 residues of the CDR3 end, and the germline J gene fills in the rest. The V call is TRBV7-2, the J call TRBJ2-1, with 7 bases that match TRBD1. With 5 bases clipped from V and 8 bases from J, the junction kept 3 bases outside the gene matches. Per the germline V gene, CDR1 is SGHTA and CDR2 is FQGNSA. The CDR3 runs to 12 residues. Incomplete CDR3 DNA: TGTGCCAGCAGCCGACAGGGAGATGAG. It yields the protein CASSRQGDE. The whole CDR3 protein is CASSRQGDEQFF.

About this clone: Read sequence stops 3 residues before the CDR3 end, and the germline J gene provides the missing end. The rearrangement links TRBV11-2 to TRBJ1-2; the D is unclear. CDR3 length: 13 amino acids. CDR1 and CDR2 (germline): SGHAT, FQNNGV. The CDR3: CASSLPLYNEYTF. The DNA read from the CDR3 is TGTGCCAGCAGCTTACCCCTTTACAATGAG.

This clone came up a few times. The read comes to an end 3 residues before the CDR3 does, leaving the germline J gene to fill in the end. Distinct nucleotide sequences in the sample also encode this CDR3. The V gene is TRBV18, the J gene TRBJ1-3; tentative D call: TRBD1 (5 bases). CDR1 and CDR2 from the germline V gene are KGHSH and LQKENI. This CDR3 spans 16 amino acids. Trimming pared 3 bases from V and 4 bases from J, leaving 16 bases between. The CDR3 DNA, read in part, is TGTGCCAGCTCACCCATGCAGGGTAACGTCGGAAACACC. Protein product: CASSPMQGNVGNT. The complete CDR3 sequence is CASSPMQGNVGNTIYF. The entire variable domain, with the rest obtained from reference TRBV18 and TRBJ1-3, is as follows: NAGVMQNPRHLVRRRGQEARLRCSPMKGHSHVYWYRQLPEEGLKFMVYLQKENIIDESGMPKERFSAEFPKEGPSILRIQQVVRGDSAAYFCASSPMQGNVGNTIYFGEGSWLTVV.

CDR3 residues: CASSLGSGIGDTQYF. The covered CDR3 bases are TGTGCCAGCAGCTTAGGTAGCGGGATAGGGGATACG. The rearrangement links TRBV11-3 to TRBJ2-3; TRBD2 matches 8 bases. The sequenced fragment ends 3 residues before the CDR3 boundary, so the rest is inferred from the germline J gene. V shed 1 base, J shed 6 bases, and the junction held 6 bases outside the gene matches. CDR3 length: 15 amino acids. The germline V gene encodes CDR1 SGHNT and CDR2 YENEEA.

This clone has a count of ten or more. The CDR3 end is not reached by the read, which stops 3 residues before it; the germline J gene fills it in. The V and J genes are TRBV10-1 and TRBJ2-3; tentatively, D is TRBD2 (6 bases). Germline V gives CDR1 WNHNN, CDR2 SYGVQD (reference sequence). The CDR3 is made up of 14 amino acids. Trimming cost V 5 bases and J 2 bases, with 11 bases left between them. This CDR3 is CASSRTTITDTQYF. Incomplete CDR3 DNA: TGCGCCAGCAGTAGGACTACTATCACAGATACG.

Many counts were recorded for this clone. Read coverage stops 3 residues before the CDR3 terminus; the germline J gene supplies the remainder. This chain links TRBV30 with TRBJ1-2; TRBD1 aligns across 7 bases. The germline gives CDR1 GTSNPN, CDR2 SVGIG (reference sequence). The CDR3 runs 13 residues. The CDR3 is CAWTPRQGGGYTF. The CDR3 DNA, read in part, is TGTGCCTGGACCCCGCGACAGGGTGGAGGC.

This clone was found many times. The CDR3 end lies 3 residues beyond the end of the read and is filled in from the germline J gene. J is TRBJ1-2 and V is TRBV5-6; TRBD1 might be the D (5 bases). The CDR3 has 14 residues. CDR1 SGHDT and CDR2 YYEEEE come from the germline V gene. The sequenced CDR3 bases are TGTGCCAGCAGCTTGGGAGGTCAGGGAGACGGC. Its protein is CASSLGGQGDG. The full CDR3 is CASSLGGQGDGYTF.

This clone was observed a handful of times. The read falls 3 residues short of the CDR3 end, and the missing part is taken from the germline J gene. The chain combines TRBV19 with TRBJ1-5; D unresolved. Germline CDR1 and CDR2: LNHDA and SQIVND (reference sequence). Trimming took 2 bases from V and 4 from J, leaving 15 bases between them. This CDR3 is built from 16 residues. The CDR3 protein is CASSIRKGLYNQPQHF. Incomplete CDR3 DNA: TGTGCCAGTAGTATAAGAAAGGGCTTGTATAATCAGCCC. The full variable domain, completed using reference TRBV19 and TRBJ1-5, is DGGITQSPKYLFRKEGQNVTLSCEQNLNHDAMYWYRQDPGQGLRLIYYSQIVNDFQKGDIAEGYSVSREKKESFPLTVTSAQKNPTAFYLCASSIRKGLYNQPQHFGDGTRLSIL.

The sample holds many counts of this clone. The read comes to an end 3 residues before the CDR3 does, leaving the germline J gene to fill in the end. V and J are TRBV20-1 and TRBJ1-4, with 10 nucleotides matching TRBD1. This CDR3 has 15 residues. Germline CDR1 reads DFQATT; CDR2 reads SNEGSKA (reference sequence). The junction had 7 bases not matched to a gene; V was cut back by 5 bases and J by 4 bases. CDR3 protein: CSARPRDRGNEKLFF. CDR3 DNA, as far as it was read: TGCAGTGCTCGCCCCCGGGACAGGGGTAATGAAAAA.

This clone was counted between two and nine times. The read halts 3 residues ahead of the CDR3 end, with the missing end drawn from the germline J gene. J is TRBJ2-3 and V is TRBV11-1; TRBD2 might be the D (5 bases). This CDR3 is built from 15 residues. Trimming shortened V by 1 base and J by 1 base, and 9 bases separated the two germline ends. Germline-derived CDR1 and CDR2 are SGHAT and FQDESV (reference sequence). The CDR3 reads CASSLGARGTDTQYF. Partial CDR3 DNA: TGTGCCAGCAGCTTAGGAGCGCGGGGCACAGATACG.

This clone was recorded at least ten times. From the germline J gene comes the end of the CDR3, since the read stops 3 residues before it. The chain employs TRBV7-6 and TRBJ2-1; 7 bases line up with TRBD1. The CDR3 consists of 13 residues. Germline values: CDR1 SGHVS, CDR2 FNYEAQ. The V and J ends lost 5 bases and 8 bases, in that order; junction bases with no gene match: 6. The covered CDR3 bases are TGTGCCAGCAGCCCACAGGGGTGGGATGAG. This translates into CASSPQGWDE. The whole CDR3 sequence reads CASSPQGWDEQFF. Drawing the rest from reference TRBV7-6 and TRBJ2-1, the complete variable domain is GAGVSQSPRYKVTKRGQDVALRCDPISGHVSLYWYRQALGQGPEFLTYFNYEAQQDKSGLPNDRFSAERPEGSISTLTIQRTEQRDSAMYRCASSPQGWDEQFFGPGTRLTVL.

This clone was detected many times. The read falls 3 residues short of the CDR3 end, and the missing part is taken from the germline J gene. The chain links TRBV2 to TRBJ2-7; D is uncertain. In germline, CDR1 is SNHLY, CDR2 FYNNEI. The V gene lost 7 bases and the J gene lost 0 bases, with 16 bases spanning the gap. This CDR3 has 15 residues. CDR3 DNA (partial): TGTGCCAGCATGGTGCGTCGAACGAGCTCCTACGAG. Protein: CASMVRRTSSYE. The entire CDR3 protein reads CASMVRRTSSYEQYF.

Points on this clone: With the read ending 3 residues before the CDR3 end, the germline J gene is used to fill in that end. The chain has TRBV7-9 and TRBJ2-3, with D maybe TRBD1 (6 bases). The germline V and J ends were trimmed by 5 bases and 2 bases, with 14 bases remaining between them. The CDR3 contains 15 residues. Germline-derived CDR1 and CDR2 are SEHNR and FQNEAQ (reference sequence). CDR3 DNA, as far as it was read: TGTGCCAGCAGCGGCAGGGGAGAATACACAGATACG. This encodes CASSGRGEYTDT. The full CDR3 reads CASSGRGEYTDTQYF.

This clone showed up many times. The sequence runs out 3 residues before the end of the CDR3; the remainder is reconstructed from the germline J gene. The V gene is TRBV18, the J gene TRBJ2-3, with 8 bases fitting TRBD2. J was trimmed by 3 bases and V by 2 bases; bases with no gene match: 1. Germline lookup yields CDR1 KGHSH and CDR2 LQKENI. The CDR3 length is 14 residues. CDR3 DNA, as far as it was read: TGTGCCAGCTCACCAGGGACTAGTACAGATACG. This codes for CASSPGTSTDT. In full, the CDR3 reads CASSPGTSTDTQYF. The complete variable domain, with remaining parts taken from reference TRBV18 and TRBJ2-3, reads NAGVMQNPRHLVRRRGQEARLRCSPMKGHSHVYWYRQLPEEGLKFMVYLQKENIIDESGMPKERFSAEFPKEGPSILRIQQVVRGDSAAYFCASSPGTSTDTQYFGPGTRLTVL.

In this sample, this clone turned up many times. The read stops 3 residues short of the end of the CDR3; the missing end is completed from the germline J gene. J is TRBJ2-7 and V is TRBV10-3; D uncertain. Germline CDR1 and CDR2: ENHRY and SYGVKD. Trimming left V 2 bases short and J 6 bases short, with 11 bases between. There are 13 residues in the CDR3. CDR3 in amino acids: CAISEPTPSEQYF. The CDR3 DNA, read in part, is TGTGCCATCAGTGAGCCTACCCCCTCCGAG.

This clone was picked up a small number of times. The read ends 3 residues early relative to the CDR3; the germline J gene fills the gap. V is TRBV7-8 and J is TRBJ2-2; 11 bases align to TRBD1. This CDR3 has 17 residues. Germline assignment: CDR1 SGHVS and CDR2 FQNEAQ. CDR3 DNA, as far as it was read: TGTGCCAGCAGCAACCGGGGACAGGGGGGGGCTAATGAAAAG. It encodes CASSNRGQGGANEK. The complete CDR3 protein is CASSNRGQGGANEKLFF.

In its sample, this clone was seen many times. The read terminates 3 residues before the CDR3 end, so the remaining end is supplied by the germline J gene. The V call is TRBV11-3, the J call TRBJ2-3; D is unresolved. Trimming stripped 0 bases from V and 4 bases from J, with 5 bases between. The CDR3 length is 13 residues. Per the germline V gene, CDR1 is SGHNT and CDR2 is YENEEA. CDR3 sequence: CASSLDRADTQYF. The covered CDR3 bases are TGTGCCAGCAGCTTAGATAGGGCAGATACG.

This clone has more than one count but fewer than ten. Read sequence stops 3 residues before the CDR3 end, and the germline J gene provides the missing end. This rearrangement joins TRBV7-2 to TRBJ2-2; 7 bases line up with TRBD1. Germline values: CDR1 SGHTA, CDR2 FQGNSA. CDR3 length: 14 amino acids. The DNA read from the CDR3 is TGTGCCAGCAGCCGGACAGGCAAGAATGAAAAG. It codes for CASSRTGKNEK. The full CDR3 reads CASSRTGKNEKLFF.

This clone came up many times. The DNA ends 3 residues before the CDR3 does, and the rest of the CDR3 is filled in from the germline J gene. The chain is built from TRBV9 and TRBJ1-4; D gene ambiguous. The germline gives CDR1 SGDLS, CDR2 YYNGEE. CDR3 size: 14 residues. Trimming removed 0 bases from V and 0 bases from J, with 3 bases in between. This CDR3 is CASSVATTNEKLFF. Partial CDR3 DNA: TGTGCCAGCAGCGTAGCTACAACTAATGAAAAA.

This clone was counted ten times or more. The read ends 3 residues shy of where the CDR3 ends; the end is completed using the germline J gene. V is TRBV20-1 and J is TRBJ1-2; 11 positions match TRBD1. This CDR3 is built from 15 residues. CDR1 DFQATT and CDR2 SNEGSKA come from the germline V gene (reference sequence). The V gene end was trimmed by 0 bases and the J gene end by 5 bases; junction bases not matched to a gene: 5. The CDR3 here is CSARDFGQGAYGYTF. The CDR3 DNA, read in part, is TGCAGTGCTAGAGATTTTGGACAGGGGGCTTATGGC.

This clone was recorded at least ten times. The read terminates 3 residues before the CDR3 end, so the remaining end is supplied by the germline J gene. V and J are TRBV5-1 and TRBJ2-7; D gene uncertain. The germline V gene has CDR1 SGHRS and CDR2 YFSETQ. V lost 3 bases and J 3 bases, leaving 10 bases between the germline ends. The CDR3 spans 13 residues. CDR3 loop: CASSSPAGYEQYF. Partial CDR3 DNA: TGCGCCAGCAGCTCCCCCGCAGGCTACGAG. The variable domain in full, completed from reference TRBV5-1 and TRBJ2-7, reads KAGVTQTPRYLIKTRGQQVTLSCSPISGHRSVSWYQQTPGQGLQFLFEYFSETQRNKGNFPGRFSGRQFSNSRSEMNVSTLELGDSALYLCASSSPAGYEQYFGPGTRLTVT.

In its sample, this clone was seen many times. CDR3 protein: CASSLQFSYNEQFF. The sequenced part of the CDR3 DNA is TGTGCCAGCAGCTTACAGTTCTCTTACAATGAG. The chain uses TRBV7-3 and TRBJ2-1; D unclear. The read ends 3 residues before the CDR3 terminus; that terminus is restored from the germline J gene. V was clipped by 2 bases and J by 4 bases, with 9 bases between them. This CDR3 comprises 14 residues. Germline loops: CDR1 SGHTA, CDR2 FQGTGA.

This clone was seen at least ten times. The CDR3 goes on 3 residues after the read ends, and that part is filled in from the germline J gene. The chain couples TRBV4-1 to TRBJ2-4; 10 bases line up with TRBD2. This CDR3 contains 14 residues. Germline V lookup: CDR1 MGHRA, CDR2 YSYEKL. CDR3 protein: CASSLQSGGAAQYF. CDR3 DNA, as far as it was read: TGCGCCAGCAGCCTCCAAAGCGGGGGGGCCGCT.

This clone was found many times. With the read ending 3 residues before the CDR3 end, the germline J gene is used to fill in that end. The gene calls are TRBV5-1 and TRBJ2-1, with D perhaps TRBD2 (6 bases). Trimming took off 6 bases at V and 5 bases at J, with 15 bases between the two ends. In germline, CDR1 is SGHRS, CDR2 YFSETQ. The CDR3 covers 14 residues. CDR3: CASNKGPSDNEQFF. CDR3 bases read: TGCGCCAGCAACAAGGGCCCTAGCGACAATGAG.

This clone appeared many times. The read finishes 3 residues shy of the CDR3 end, and the germline J gene is used to complete it. The V call is TRBV20-1, the J call TRBJ2-3; TRBD2 matches 14 bases. The CDR3 runs 17 residues. V trimming: 3 bases; J trimming: 3 bases; junction bases outside the gene matches: 8. Germline CDR1 and CDR2: DFQATT and SNEGSKA (reference sequence). Partial CDR3 DNA: TGCAGTGCTAGGGCGACTAGCGGGGGGGTCTGGACAGATACG. Translated: CSARATSGGVWTDT. The whole CDR3 region reads CSARATSGGVWTDTQYF.

This clone was counted many times. The read finishes 3 residues shy of the CDR3 end, and the germline J gene is used to complete it. The V call is TRBV11-2, the J call TRBJ2-5; a weak D match, TRBD1 (6 bases). Germline loops: CDR1 SGHAT, CDR2 FQNNGV. The V gene lost 1 base and the J gene lost 4 bases, with 13 bases spanning the gap. CDR3 size: 15 residues. CDR3 in amino acids: CASSLVRGRIETQYF. CDR3 DNA, as far as it was read: TGTGCCAGCAGCTTAGTCAGGGGCCGAATAGAGACC.

This clone appeared many times. The read stops 3 residues short of the end of the CDR3; the missing end is completed from the germline J gene. The chain couples TRBV14 to TRBJ2-2; a possible D gene is TRBD1 (5 bases). V lost 4 bases and J lost 5, with 11 bases in between. This CDR3 comprises 14 residues. Germline assignment: CDR1 SGHDN and CDR2 FVKESK. CDR3 residues: CASSLQGWTGELFF. The CDR3 DNA, read in part, is TGTGCCAGCAGCCTCCAGGGCTGGACCGGGGAG. The full variable domain, in which reference TRBV14 and TRBJ2-2 provide the parts outside the CDR3, is EAGVTQFPSHSVIEKGQTVTLRCDPISGHDNLYWYRRVMGKEIKFLLHFVKESKQDESGMPNNRFLAERTGGTYSTLKVQPAELEDSGVYFCASSLQGWTGELFFGEGSRLTVL.

The sample holds many counts of this clone. The CDR3 end falls 3 residues outside the read, so it is completed with the germline J gene. The V call is TRBV12-3 or TRBV12-4, the J call TRBJ2-1; TRBD1 aligns across 11 bases. V trimming: 5 bases; J trimming: 3 bases; junction bases outside the gene matches: 9. This CDR3 region has 17 residues. The DNA read from the CDR3 is TGTGCCAGCAGTAACCACGGACAGGGGGCGTTCTACAATGAG. It yields the protein CASSNHGQGAFYNE. The CDR3, in full, reads CASSNHGQGAFYNEQFF.